These 11 T cell receptor beta chains came from one sample sequenced in a study of OX40 agonist ivuxolimab in advanced cancers. This table comes from immunoSEQ multiplex PCR, and its TCRdb copy is limited to in-frame clones, with some not included. The sample lists 45,000 to 65,000 clones; about 88% were seen once. Sequencing was performed on CD4+ or CD8+ T cells sorted from blood, taken in a trial of the OX40 agonist ivuxolimab. These receptors all stem from an adult with an advanced solid tumor such as melanoma, head and neck, liver or kidney cancer.

The chain combines TRBV30 with TRBJ2-1, with 7 positions matching TRBD1. The CDR3 consists of 13 residues. V trimming: 3 bases; J trimming: 9 bases; junction bases outside the gene matches: 8. The V gene's germline CDR1 is GTSNPN and CDR2 SVGIG (reference sequence). In DNA form, the CDR3 reads TGTGCCTGGAGAGAGACAGGGCCGGGTGAGCAGTTCTTC. This sequence encodes CAWRETGPGEQFF.

This clone turned up a few times. This chain joins TRBV6-4 and TRBJ1-5; D unresolved. Between the trimmed V and J ends, which lost 0 bases and 0 bases, there was a span of 3 bases. The germline V gene encodes CDR1 MRHNA and CDR2 SNTAGT. This CDR3 is 14 amino acids long. The CDR3 bases are TGTGCCAGCAGTGACTCGTATAGCAATCAGCCCCAGCATTTT. Protein: CASSDSYSNQPQHF.

V and J are TRBV19 and TRBJ2-1; D is possibly TRBD1 (5 bases). The germline V and J ends were trimmed by 3 bases and 3 bases, with 9 bases remaining between them. The CDR3 contains 14 residues. CDR1 and CDR2 from the germline V gene are LNHDA and SQIVND (reference sequence). The CDR3 region is CASSMQGYYNEQFF. In nucleotides, the CDR3 is TGTGCCAGTAGTATGCAGGGCTACTACAATGAGCAGTTCTTC.

The chain couples TRBV7-9 to TRBJ1-2; 7 nucleotides agree with TRBD1. Losses at the gene ends were 5 bases for V and 7 bases for J; bases not matched to a gene: 13. The germline V gene encodes CDR1 SEHNR and CDR2 FQNEAQ (reference sequence). The CDR3 consists of 15 residues. As DNA, the CDR3 is TGTGCCAGCAGCACTAGTACCGGGACAGTCTTTGGCTACACCTTC. It encodes CASSTSTGTVFGYTF.

J is TRBJ2-7 and V is TRBV4-1; the match to TRBD1 covers 7 bases. CDR1 and CDR2 (germline): MGHRA, YSYEKL. V lost 1 base and J lost 1; bases outside the gene matches: 1. The CDR3 consists of 14 residues. The CDR3 reads CASSQGQGSYEQYF. DNA of the CDR3: TGCGCCAGCAGCCAAGGACAGGGATCCTACGAGCAGTACTTC.

As concerns this clone: One junction end disagrees with the germline gene, perhaps due to a read error. CDR3 in DNA: TGCGCCAGCAGCCAACACTCAGGACAGGGCATTGAAAGACTGTTTTTT. It specifies CASSQHSGQGIERLFF. The chain carries TRBV4-1 and TRBJ1-4; 8 nucleotides line up with TRBD1. The CDR3 covers 16 residues. The germline CDR1 and CDR2 sequences are MGHRA and YSYEKL.

The chain has TRBV13 and TRBJ2-3; tentative D call: TRBD2 (5 bases). The CDR3 sequence is 14 residues long. The V gene's germline CDR1 is PRHDT and CDR2 FYEKMQ (reference sequence). V was clipped by 5 bases and J by 2 bases, with 11 bases between them. CDR3 sequence: CASSTLADTDTQYF. CDR3 nucleotide sequence: TGTGCCAGCAGCACTCTAGCAGACACAGATACGCAGTATTTT.

The table lists this clone with a few counts. The chain employs TRBV5-1 and TRBJ2-1; unclear D gene. CDR3 size: 12 residues. The germline CDR1 and CDR2 sequences are SGHRS and YFSETQ. Trimming removed 0 bases from V and 4 bases from J, with 2 bases in between. Here the CDR3 reads CASSLAYNEQFF. The CDR3 nucleotides read TGCGCCAGCAGCTTGGCTTACAATGAGCAGTTCTTC.

The CDR3 sequence is CASSHPSGQDVNNSPLHF. CDR3 coding DNA: TGTGCCAGCAGCCACCCTTCAGGACAGGATGTAAATAATTCACCCCTCCACTTT. The V call is TRBV4-2, the J call TRBJ1-6; 7 positions agree with TRBD1. The CDR3 is 18 amino acids. J was trimmed by 5 bases and V by 3 bases; bases with no gene match: 13. In germline, CDR1 is LGHNA, CDR2 YNFKEQ.

The chain combines TRBV27 with TRBJ1-6, with D maybe TRBD1 (6 bases). The CDR3 loop spans 15 amino acids. The germline V and J ends were trimmed by 8 bases and 1 base, with 12 bases remaining between them. Germline CDR1 MNHEY, CDR2 SMNVEV (reference sequence). The CDR3 bases are TGTGCCAGCCAGGGGTTAGGTTCCTATAATTCACCCCTCCACTTT. Its translation is CASQGLGSYNSPLHF.

The rearrangement joins TRBV5-1 to TRBJ2-7; D call uncertain. The V gene's germline CDR1 is SGHRS and CDR2 YFSETQ. The CDR3 runs to 12 residues. Trimming pared 5 bases from V and 4 bases from J, leaving 10 bases between. The CDR3 sequence: CASSTPSYEQYF. The CDR3 DNA is TGCGCCAGCAGTACCCCCTCATACGAGCAGTACTTC. Supplemented by reference TRBV5-1 and TRBJ2-7, the full variable domain reads KAGVTQTPRYLIKTRGQQVTLSCSPISGHRSVSWYQQTPGQGLQFLFEYFSETQRNKGNFPGRFSGRQFSNSRSEMNVSTLELGDSALYLCASSTPSYEQYFGPGTRLTVT.